Listed below are T cell receptor beta chains from one sample, sequenced in a study of cytomegalovirus exposure and HLA in healthy donors. Profiled with immunoSEQ multiplex PCR; TCRdb holds only in-frame clones, not every one. The repertoire includes some 70,000 clones, about 82% of them detected once, and around 2.9% sits in the top ten. The sequenced material came from PBMCs. These TCRs come from a man aged 25-40 years in good health and CMV-seronegative. Each CDR3 is given with its conserved first and last residue. Fields, in order: clone size, V gene, D gene, J gene, CDR3 protein, CDR3 DNA. D genes are given only for firm matches. Clone size is not always given. Where it is, it says once, few, many or a class for expanded clones.

few	TRBV9	TRBD2	TRBJ2-2	CASSVAASGRSDTGELFF	TGTGCCAGCAGCGTAGCGGCTAGCGGGAGATCGGACACCGGGGAGCTGTTTTTT
-	TRBV18	TRBD2	TRBJ2-1	CASSSQLAGKANEQFF	TGTGCCAGCTCATCTCAACTAGCGGGGAAAGCTAATGAGCAGTTCTTC
-	TRBV18	TRBD1	TRBJ2-3	CASSPKDRAGSMDTQYF	TGTGCCAGCTCACCTAAGGACAGGGCGGGTAGTATGGATACGCAGTATTTT
-	TRBV4-3	-	TRBJ1-3	CASSQDRGNTIYF	TGCGCCAGCAGCCAAGACAGGGGAAACACCATATATTTT
-	TRBV5-1	TRBD1	TRBJ2-2	CASNKDPGTGNTGELFF	TGCGCCAGCAACAAGGATCCCGGGACAGGGAATACCGGGGAGCTGTTTTTT
-	TRBV27	TRBD1	TRBJ1-3	CASSGGTGGLSGNTIYF	TGTGCCAGCAGCGGTGGGACAGGGGGCCTCTCTGGAAACACCATATATTTT
-	TRBV5-1	-	TRBJ1-4	CASSLRSQATDEKLFF	TGCGCCAGCAGCTTGAGGTCCCAGGCGACCGATGAAAAACTGTTTTTT
many	TRBV11-2	-	TRBJ2-2	CASSLESPDSSFIGELFF	TGTGCCAGCAGCTTAGAGTCTCCCGACAGTAGTTTCATCGGGGAGCTGTTTTTT
-	TRBV2	-	TRBJ1-5	CASSFLRGSLSSQPQHF	TGTGCCAGCAGCTTCCTTAGGGGGTCCCTTTCAAGTCAGCCCCAGCATTTT
few	TRBV19	-	TRBJ2-3	CASSRSSAGRTDTQYF	TGTGCCAGTAGTAGGAGTTCGGCGGGACGCACAGATACGCAGTATTTT
once	TRBV7-2	-	TRBJ1-1	CASSLPRGANFRAEAFF	TGTGCCAGCAGCCTCCCCCGGGGAGCCAATTTCCGCGCTGAAGCTTTCTTT
-	TRBV30	-	TRBJ1-2	CAWIEDSRPYTF	TGTGCCTGGATAGAGGACAGCCGGCCGTACACCTTC
-	TRBV30	-	TRBJ1-6	CAWSLQGDSPLHF	TGTGCCTGGAGTTTACAGGGCGATTCACCCCTCCACTTT
-	TRBV27	-	TRBJ1-1	CASSMTTGVEAFF	TGTGCCAGCAGTATGACCACGGGAGTTGAAGCTTTCTTT
-	TRBV19	-	TRBJ1-5	CASSMTGGGQPQHF	TGTGCCAGTAGTATGACCGGGGGGGGTCAGCCCCAGCATTTT
-	TRBV14	-	TRBJ2-7	CASSQAYEQYF	TGTGCCAGCAGCCAGGCTTACGAGCAGTACTTC
-	TRBV29-1	TRBD2	TRBJ2-7	CSARGTSGGAREQYF	TGCAGCGCGAGGGGGACTAGCGGGGGGGCCCGCGAGCAGTACTTC
-	TRBV2	TRBD2	TRBJ2-1	CASSEDGGYNEQFF	TGTGCCAGCAGTGAAGACGGGGGGTACAATGAGCAGTTCTTC
-	TRBV9	TRBD1	TRBJ2-7	CASSVEGQAYEQYF	TGTGCCAGCAGCGTAGAGGGACAGGCCTACGAGCAGTACTTC
few	TRBV5-1	-	TRBJ2-1	CASKAFSSNEQFF	TGCGCCAGCAAAGCTTTCTCTTCTAATGAGCAGTTCTTC
-	TRBV13	-	TRBJ2-7	CASSPDSYEQYF	TGTGCCAGCAGCCCAGACAGCTACGAGCAGTACTTC
-	TRBV5-4	-	TRBJ1-2	CASSPPGGNYGYTF	TGTGCCAGCAGCCCCCCCGGGGGGAACTATGGCTACACCTTC
-	TRBV18	-	TRBJ2-7	CASSGTHAYEQYF	TGTGCCAGCTCAGGGACTCATGCCTACGAGCAGTACTTC
-	TRBV4-3	-	TRBJ2-3	CASSQTASTDTQYF	TGCGCCAGCAGCCAAACAGCTAGCACAGATACGCAGTATTTT
-	TRBV7-3	TRBD2	TRBJ2-1	CASSLSLAGDDEQFF	TGTGCCAGCAGCTTATCACTAGCGGGAGACGATGAGCAGTTCTTC
-	TRBV28	TRBD1	TRBJ1-2	CASSRQGARGYTF	TGTGCCAGCAGCAGGCAGGGGGCTCGAGGCTACACCTTC
-	TRBV5-5	TRBD1	TRBJ1-5	CASSPGQGLGQPQHF	TGTGCCAGCAGCCCGGGACAGGGGCTGGGTCAGCCCCAGCATTTT
-	TRBV5-4	-	TRBJ1-2	CASSLGGLSFYGYTF	TGTGCCAGCAGCTTGGGGGGACTGAGTTTTTATGGCTACACCTTC
few	TRBV19	-	TRBJ2-2	CASHTRGTNTGELFF	TGTGCCAGTCACACCCGGGGGACGAACACCGGGGAGCTGTTTTTT